These 2 T cell receptor beta chains originate from one sample sequenced in a study of regulatory T cells in long-lasting Graves disease. Construction of the TCR beta libraries employed iRepertoire HTBI primers in conjunction with Arm-PCR of CDR3 regions. One entry per CDR3 protein results from TCRdb running MiXCR on the multiplex PCR reads. The repertoire holds 650,000 to 700,000 distinct CDR3 sequences, with about 30% as singletons. This sample's time point: persistent/refractory GD, antithyroid drugs over 5 years with positive TRAb. RNA extracted from PBMCs served as the sequencing template. Source: peripheral blood mononuclear cells (PBMCs), taken when the disease was refractory, from a patient treated with antithyroid drugs. The receptors derive from a female donor with Graves disease.

The genes are TRBV5-1 and TRBJ2-4, with D maybe TRBD2 (6 bases). CDR1 and CDR2 (germline): SGHRS, YFSETQ. The V end was cut by 3 bases, the J end by 7 bases, with 14 bases between. This CDR3 has 14 residues. The CDR3 loop reads CASSYWEVVNIQYF. In DNA, the CDR3 is TGCGCCAGCAGCTACTGGGAGGTGGTGAACATTCAGTACTTC. The complete variable domain, with remaining parts taken from reference TRBV5-1 and TRBJ2-4, reads KAGVTQTPRYLIKTRGQQVTLSCSPISGHRSVSWYQQTPGQGLQFLFEYFSETQRNKGNFPGRFSGRQFSNSRSEMNVSTLELGDSALYLCASSYWEVVNIQYFGAGTRLSVL.

A few counts support this clonotype. J is TRBJ2-2 and V is TRBV2; 9 nucleotides align to TRBD1. Germline CDR1 and CDR2: SNHLY and FYNNEI. There are 14 residues in the CDR3. V shed 6 bases, J shed 3 bases, and the junction held 2 bases outside the gene matches. The CDR3 coding sequence is TGTGCCAGCAGAGACAGGGGGGACACCGGGGAGCTGTTTTTT. Protein sequence: CASRDRGDTGELFF.